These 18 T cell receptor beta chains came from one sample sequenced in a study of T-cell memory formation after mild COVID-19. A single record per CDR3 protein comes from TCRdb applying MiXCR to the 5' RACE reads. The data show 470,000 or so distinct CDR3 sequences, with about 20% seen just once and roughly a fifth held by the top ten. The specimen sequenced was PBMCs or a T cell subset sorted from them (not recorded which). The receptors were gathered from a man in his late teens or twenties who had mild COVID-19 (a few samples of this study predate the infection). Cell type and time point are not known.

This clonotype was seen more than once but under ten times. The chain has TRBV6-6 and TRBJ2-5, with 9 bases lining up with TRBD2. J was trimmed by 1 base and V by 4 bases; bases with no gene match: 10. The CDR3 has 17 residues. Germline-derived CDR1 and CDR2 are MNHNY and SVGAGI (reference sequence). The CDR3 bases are TGTGCCAGCAGTTTTGGTAGCGGGGGACCTTCCCAAGAGACCCAGTACTTC. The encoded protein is CASSFGSGGPSQETQYF.

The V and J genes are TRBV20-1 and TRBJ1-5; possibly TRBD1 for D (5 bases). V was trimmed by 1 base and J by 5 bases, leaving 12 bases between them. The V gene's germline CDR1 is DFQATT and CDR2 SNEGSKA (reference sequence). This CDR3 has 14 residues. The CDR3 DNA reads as TGCAGTGCTAGAGGCCGGGACCACTATCAGCCCCAGCATTTT. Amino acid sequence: CSARGRDHYQPQHF.

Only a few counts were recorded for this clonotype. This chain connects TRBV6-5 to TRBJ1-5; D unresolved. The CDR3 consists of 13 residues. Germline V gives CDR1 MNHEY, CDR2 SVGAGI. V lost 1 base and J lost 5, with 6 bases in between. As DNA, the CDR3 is TGTGCCAGCAGTTACTTTCCGGATCAGCCCCAGCATTTT. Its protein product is CASSYFPDQPQHF.

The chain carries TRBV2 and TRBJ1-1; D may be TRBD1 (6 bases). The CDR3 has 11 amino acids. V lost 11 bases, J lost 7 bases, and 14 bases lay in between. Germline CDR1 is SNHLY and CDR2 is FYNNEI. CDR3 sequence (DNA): TGTGCCGGAAAACAGGGTGTTGAAGCTTTCTTT. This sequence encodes CAGKQGVEAFF.

The chain's CDR3 is CASSHLAGEGETQYF. CDR3 DNA sequence: TGCGCCAGCAGCCACCTAGCGGGGGAGGGGGAGACCCAGTACTTC. This chain uses TRBV4-1 with TRBJ2-5; 10 bases line up with TRBD2. The CDR3 length is 15 residues. CDR1 and CDR2 from the germline V gene are MGHRA and YSYEKL. V dropped 3 bases and J dropped 5; count of bases not matched to a gene: 6.

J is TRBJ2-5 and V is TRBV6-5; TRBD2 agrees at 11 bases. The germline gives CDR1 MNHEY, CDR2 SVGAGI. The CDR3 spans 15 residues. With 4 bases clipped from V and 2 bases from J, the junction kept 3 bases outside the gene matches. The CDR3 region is CASSSSGGIQETQYF. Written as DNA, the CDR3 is TGTGCCAGCAGTTCTAGCGGGGGGATACAAGAGACCCAGTACTTC.

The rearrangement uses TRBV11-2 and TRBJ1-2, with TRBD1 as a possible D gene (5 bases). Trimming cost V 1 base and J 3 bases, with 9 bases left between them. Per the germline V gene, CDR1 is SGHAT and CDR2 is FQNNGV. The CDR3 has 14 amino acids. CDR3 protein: CASSLGRGDYGYTF. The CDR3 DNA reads TGTGCCAGCAGCTTAGGAAGGGGAGACTATGGCTACACCTTC.

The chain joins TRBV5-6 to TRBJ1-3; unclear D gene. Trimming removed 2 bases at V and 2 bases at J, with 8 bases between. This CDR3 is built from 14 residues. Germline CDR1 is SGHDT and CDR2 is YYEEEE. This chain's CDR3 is CASSLRLAGNTIYF. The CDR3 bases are TGTGCCAGCAGCTTACGTTTGGCTGGAAACACCATATATTTT. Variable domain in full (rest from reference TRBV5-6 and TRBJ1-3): DAGVTQSPTHLIKTRGQQVTLRCSPKSGHDTVSWYQQALGQGPQFIFQYYEEEERQRGNFPDRFSGHQFPNYSSELNVNALLLGDSALYLCASSLRLAGNTIYFGEGSWLTVV.

CDR3 sequence reads: CSGIGGMDTQYF. CDR3 bases: TGCAGTGGGATCGGGGGGATGGATACGCAGTATTTT. This chain joins TRBV20-1 and TRBJ2-3; TRBD2 agrees at 7 bases. The CDR3 spans 12 residues. V was pared by 7 bases and J by 6 bases, with 7 bases of the junction left unmatched. Germline lookup yields CDR1 DFQATT and CDR2 SNEGSKA (reference sequence).

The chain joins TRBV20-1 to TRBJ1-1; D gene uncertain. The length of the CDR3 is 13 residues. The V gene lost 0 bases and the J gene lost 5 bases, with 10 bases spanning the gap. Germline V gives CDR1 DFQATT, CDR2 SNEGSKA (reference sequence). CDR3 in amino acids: CSARETGWTEAFF. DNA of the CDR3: TGCAGTGCTAGAGAAACGGGATGGACTGAAGCTTTCTTT.

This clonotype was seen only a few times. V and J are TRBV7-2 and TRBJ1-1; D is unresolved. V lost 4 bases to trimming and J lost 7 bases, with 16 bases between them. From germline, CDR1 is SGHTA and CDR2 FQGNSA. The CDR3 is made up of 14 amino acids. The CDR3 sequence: CASSSPPAALEAFF. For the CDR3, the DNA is TGTGCCAGCAGCTCACCACCGGCAGCTCTTGAAGCTTTCTTT.

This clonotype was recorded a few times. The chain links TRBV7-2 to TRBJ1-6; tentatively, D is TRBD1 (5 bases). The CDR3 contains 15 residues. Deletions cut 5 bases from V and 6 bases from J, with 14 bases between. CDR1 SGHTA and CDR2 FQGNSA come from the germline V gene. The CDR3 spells CASSLPGGSNSPLHF. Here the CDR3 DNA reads TGTGCCAGCAGCCTCCCCGGGGGTAGTAATTCACCCCTCCACTTT.

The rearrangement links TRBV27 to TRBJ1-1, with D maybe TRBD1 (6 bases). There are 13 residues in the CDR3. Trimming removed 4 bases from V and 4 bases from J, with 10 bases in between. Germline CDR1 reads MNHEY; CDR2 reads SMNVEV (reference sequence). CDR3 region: CASSWGGGTEAFF. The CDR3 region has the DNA TGTGCCAGCAGTTGGGGAGGGGGCACTGAAGCTTTCTTT.

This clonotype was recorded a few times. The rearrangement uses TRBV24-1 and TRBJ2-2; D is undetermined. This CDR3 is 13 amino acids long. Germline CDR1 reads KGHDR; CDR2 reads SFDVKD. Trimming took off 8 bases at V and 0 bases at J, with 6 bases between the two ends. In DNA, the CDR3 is TGTGCCACCATGGCAACGAACACCGGGGAGCTGTTTTTT. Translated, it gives CATMATNTGELFF.

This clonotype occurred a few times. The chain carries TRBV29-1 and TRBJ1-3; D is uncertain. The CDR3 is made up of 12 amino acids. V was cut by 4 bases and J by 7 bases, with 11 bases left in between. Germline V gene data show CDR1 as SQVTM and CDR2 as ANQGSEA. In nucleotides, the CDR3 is TGCAGCGTTGTTGGAGCCGAGAACACCATATATTTT. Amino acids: CSVVGAENTIYF.

CDR3 sequence reads: CASSSLLDYEQYF. The CDR3 DNA sequence: TGTGCCAGCAGTTCCCTTCTGGATTACGAGCAGTACTTC. This chain uses TRBV7-8 with TRBJ2-7, with D hard to call. CDR1 is SGHVS and CDR2 is FQNEAQ in the germline V gene. This CDR3 has 13 amino acids. Trimming cost V 6 bases and J 4 bases, with 13 bases left between them.

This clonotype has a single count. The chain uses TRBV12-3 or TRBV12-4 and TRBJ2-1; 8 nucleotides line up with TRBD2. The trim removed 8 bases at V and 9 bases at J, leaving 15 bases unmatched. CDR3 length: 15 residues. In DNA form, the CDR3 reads TGTGCCAGCCGACCGGGGCTAGCGGGCGGGGGTGAGCAGTTCTTC. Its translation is CASRPGLAGGGEQFF.

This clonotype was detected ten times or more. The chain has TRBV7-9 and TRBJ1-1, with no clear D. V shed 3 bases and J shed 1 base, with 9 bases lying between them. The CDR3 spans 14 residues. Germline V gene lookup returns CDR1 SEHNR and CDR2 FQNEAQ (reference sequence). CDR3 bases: TGTGCCAGCAGCTTGGGTGGAGGGAACACTGAAGCTTTCTTT. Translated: CASSLGGGNTEAFF.